Included here is one T cell receptor beta chain sequence, with context. The germline gene is not matched at one end of the junction; a read error may be the cause. This entry comes from a study of cytomegalovirus exposure and HLA in healthy donors. Germline V gene lookup returns CDR1 SEHNR and CDR2 FQNEAQ (reference sequence). This CDR3 contains 12 residues. The PCR had 60 Vbeta and 13 Jbeta primers. Data came from immunoSEQ multiplex PCR; TCRdb stores just in-frame clones and leaves some out. This table has some 130,000 clones, about four fifths appearing once. The sample was PBMCs. The clonotype originates from a man aged 25-45 years in good health. This chain joins TRBV7-9 and TRBJ2-7, with a possible D match to TRBD2 (6 bases). The CDR3 DNA sequence: TGTACCAGCAGTGCGGGGAACTACGAGCAGTACTTC. It yields the protein CTSSAGNYEQYF.